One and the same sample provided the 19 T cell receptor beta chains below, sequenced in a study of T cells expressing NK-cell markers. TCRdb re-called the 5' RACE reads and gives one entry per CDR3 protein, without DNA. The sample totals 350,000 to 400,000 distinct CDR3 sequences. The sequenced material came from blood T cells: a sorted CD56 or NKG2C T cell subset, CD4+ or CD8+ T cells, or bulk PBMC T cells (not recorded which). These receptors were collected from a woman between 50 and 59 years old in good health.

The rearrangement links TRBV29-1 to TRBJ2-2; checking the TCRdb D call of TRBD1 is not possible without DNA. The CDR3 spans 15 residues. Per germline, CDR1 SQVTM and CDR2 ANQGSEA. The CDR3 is CSVQSQGGDTGELFF.

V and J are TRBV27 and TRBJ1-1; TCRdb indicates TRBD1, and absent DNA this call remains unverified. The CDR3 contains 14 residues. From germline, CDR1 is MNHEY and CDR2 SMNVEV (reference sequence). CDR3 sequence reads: CASSSVDRVTEAFF.

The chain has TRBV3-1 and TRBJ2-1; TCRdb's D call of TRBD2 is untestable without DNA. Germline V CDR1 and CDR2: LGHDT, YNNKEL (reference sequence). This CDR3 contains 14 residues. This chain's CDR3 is CASSQLLAGDEQFF.

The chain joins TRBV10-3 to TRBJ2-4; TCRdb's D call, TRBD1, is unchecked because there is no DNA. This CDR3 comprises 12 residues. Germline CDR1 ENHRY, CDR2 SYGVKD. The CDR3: CAISEQGAIQYF.

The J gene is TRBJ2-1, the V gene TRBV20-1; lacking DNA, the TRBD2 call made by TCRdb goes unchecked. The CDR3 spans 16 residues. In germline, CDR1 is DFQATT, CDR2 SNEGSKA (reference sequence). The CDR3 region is CSARATGLAGYNEQFF.

CDR3: CASSSSSGSFEQYF. The chain combines TRBV11-3 with TRBJ2-7; the D gene TCRdb calls, TRBD2, cannot be checked with no DNA. From germline, CDR1 is SGHNT and CDR2 YENEEA. This CDR3 region has 14 residues.

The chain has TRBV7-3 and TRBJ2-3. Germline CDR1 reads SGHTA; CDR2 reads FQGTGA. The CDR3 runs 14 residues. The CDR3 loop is CVSSLLGGTDTQYF.

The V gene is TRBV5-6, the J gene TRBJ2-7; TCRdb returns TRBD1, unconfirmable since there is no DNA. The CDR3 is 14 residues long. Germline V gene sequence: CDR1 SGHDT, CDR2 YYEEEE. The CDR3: CASSPEGEYYEQYF.

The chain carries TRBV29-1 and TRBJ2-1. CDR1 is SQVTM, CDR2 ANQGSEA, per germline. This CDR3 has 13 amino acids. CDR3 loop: CSVEGVFANEQFF.

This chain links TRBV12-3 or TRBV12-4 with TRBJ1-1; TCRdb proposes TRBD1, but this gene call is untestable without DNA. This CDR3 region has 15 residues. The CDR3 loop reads CASSLAGQGHTEAFF.

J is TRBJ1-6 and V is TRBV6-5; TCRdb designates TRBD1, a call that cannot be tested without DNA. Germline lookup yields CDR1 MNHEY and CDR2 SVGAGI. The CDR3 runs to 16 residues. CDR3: CASSTSRTGHQSPLHF.

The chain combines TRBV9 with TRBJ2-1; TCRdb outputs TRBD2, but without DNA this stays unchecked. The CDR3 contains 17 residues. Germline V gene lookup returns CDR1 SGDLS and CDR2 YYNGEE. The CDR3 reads CASSVGLGTSGRGEQFF.

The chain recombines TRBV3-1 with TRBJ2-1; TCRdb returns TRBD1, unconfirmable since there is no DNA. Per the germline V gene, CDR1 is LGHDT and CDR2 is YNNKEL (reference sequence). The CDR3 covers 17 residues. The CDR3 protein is CASSQGAVPSSYNEQFF.

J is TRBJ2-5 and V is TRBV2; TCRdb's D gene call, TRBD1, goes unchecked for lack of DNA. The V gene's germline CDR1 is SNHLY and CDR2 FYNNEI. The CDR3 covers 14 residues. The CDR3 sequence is CASSEQGGQETQYF.

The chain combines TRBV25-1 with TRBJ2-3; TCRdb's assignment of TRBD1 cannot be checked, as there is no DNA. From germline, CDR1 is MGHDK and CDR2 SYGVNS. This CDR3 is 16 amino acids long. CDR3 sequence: CASSEVRDLRTDTQYF.

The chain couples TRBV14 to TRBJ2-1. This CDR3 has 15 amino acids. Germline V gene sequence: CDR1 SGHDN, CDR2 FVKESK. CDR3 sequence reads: CASSQLREPKNEQFF.

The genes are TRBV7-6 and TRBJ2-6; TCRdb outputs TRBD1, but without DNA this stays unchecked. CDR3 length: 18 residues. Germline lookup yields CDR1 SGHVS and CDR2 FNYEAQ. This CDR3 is CASSSGQGPFSGANVLTF.

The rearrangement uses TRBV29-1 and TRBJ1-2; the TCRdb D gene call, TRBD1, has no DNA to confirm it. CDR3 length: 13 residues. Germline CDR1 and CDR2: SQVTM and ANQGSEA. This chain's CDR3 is CSVASTGLWGYTF.

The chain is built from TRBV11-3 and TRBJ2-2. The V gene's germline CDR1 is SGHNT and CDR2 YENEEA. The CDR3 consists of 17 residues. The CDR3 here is CASSLETPFLATGELFF.